This TCR beta chain was retrieved from a study of T-cell reconstitution after alpha-beta-depleted transplantation in children (dated by TCRdb to 2015 to 2016). About the study as a whole: Using TCR repertoire profiling, the study quantitatively followed how T-cell immune reconstitution unfolded in children after TCRalphabeta/CD19-depleted allogeneic hematopoietic cell transplantation. Beyond this particular receptor, the publication reports: Over subsequent months, a decline in hyperexpanded clone frequencies was noted, and after one year, T-cell counts and TCRbeta diversity were mostly ascribed to newly produced T cells. The apparently early alphabetaT-cell count recovery about two months after transplant was reportedly dependent on only several hundred rapidly expanded clones derived from non-depleted graft cells. In some patients, high TCRbeta diversity at day 60 was attributed to recipient T cells and intrathymic progenitors that had survived conditioning.

Points on this clonotype: What this receptor recognizes is not known. It has no much larger one-base neighbor in the sample; base qualities were not kept.

Deletion took 6 bases off V and 3 bases off J, with a span of 24 bases between the germline ends. The CDR3 covers 16 residues, taking in both the cysteine and the phenylalanine. The DNA shown is the 48-base CDR3, in frame from base 1. CDR1 DFQATT and CDR2 SNEGSKA are derived from the germline V gene (reference sequence). In the paper's terms, the treatment or condition label means: allogeneic hematopoietic cell transplantation with graft depleted of TCRalphabeta T cells and CD19 B cells. The children who served as transplant recipients had been given grafts of TCRalphabeta/CD19-depleted allogeneic hematopoietic cells. Libraries were built with PCR. The listed sequencing device is Illumina HiSeq 2500. TCR library preparation used molecular barcoding, with unique molecular identifiers applied to normalize quantification of the TCRbeta repertoire. TCRdb reran the public reads through fastp at Q25 and MiXCR, keeping productive beta chains. One record per CDR3 amino acid sequence lists the most common genes and DNA. The sample includes approximately 150,000 distinct CDR3 sequences, with more than 8% observed a single time. The ten biggest clones cover about a sixth of the sample.

The rearranged chain carries TRBV20-1 and TRBJ2-7, and possibly TRBD2, on 6 matching bases. The receptor was derived from a female patient between 2 and 15 years old who had a stem cell transplant for congenital amegakaryocytic thrombocytopenia, so the T cells may come from the graft donor. Sequences were derived from PBMCs, mostly from graft donor cells, sampled 180 days after TCRalphabeta/CD19-depleted stem cell transplant. The DNA sequence is as follows: TGCAGTGCAGGAGGGGTGCGGCGGAGTAAAGTCTACGAGCAGTACTTC. It translates as CSAGGVRRSKVYEQYF.